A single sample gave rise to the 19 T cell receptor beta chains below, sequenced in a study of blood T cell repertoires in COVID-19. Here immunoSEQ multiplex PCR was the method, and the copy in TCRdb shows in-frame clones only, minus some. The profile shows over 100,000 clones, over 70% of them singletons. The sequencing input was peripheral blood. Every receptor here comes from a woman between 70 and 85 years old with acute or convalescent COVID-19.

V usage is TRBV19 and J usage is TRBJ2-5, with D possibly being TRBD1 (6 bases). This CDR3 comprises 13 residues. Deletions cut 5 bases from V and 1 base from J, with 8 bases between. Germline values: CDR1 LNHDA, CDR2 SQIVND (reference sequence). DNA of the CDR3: TGTGCCAGTAGTGGACAGCTCCAAGAGACCCAGTACTTC. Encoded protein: CASSGQLQETQYF.

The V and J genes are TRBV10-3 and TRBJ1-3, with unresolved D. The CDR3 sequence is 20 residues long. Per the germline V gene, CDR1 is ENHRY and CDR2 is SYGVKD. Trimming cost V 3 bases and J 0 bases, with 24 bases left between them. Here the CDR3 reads CAISESRVRSGFSSGNTIYF. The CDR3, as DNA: TGTGCCATCAGTGAATCCCGGGTTCGCAGCGGCTTCTCCTCTGGAAACACCATATATTTT.

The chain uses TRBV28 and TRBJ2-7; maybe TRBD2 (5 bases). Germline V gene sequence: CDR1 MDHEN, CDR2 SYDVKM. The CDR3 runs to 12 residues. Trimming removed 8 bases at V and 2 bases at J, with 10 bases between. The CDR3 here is CASGLGPYEQYF. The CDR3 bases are TGTGCCAGCGGACTTGGCCCCTACGAGCAGTACTTC.

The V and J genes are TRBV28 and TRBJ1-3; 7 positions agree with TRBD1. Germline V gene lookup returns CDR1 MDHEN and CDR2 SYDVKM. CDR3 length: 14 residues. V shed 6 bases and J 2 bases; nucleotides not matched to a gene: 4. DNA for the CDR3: TGTGCCAGCAGCCGCGACAGGGCTGGAAACACCATATATTTT. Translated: CASSRDRAGNTIYF.

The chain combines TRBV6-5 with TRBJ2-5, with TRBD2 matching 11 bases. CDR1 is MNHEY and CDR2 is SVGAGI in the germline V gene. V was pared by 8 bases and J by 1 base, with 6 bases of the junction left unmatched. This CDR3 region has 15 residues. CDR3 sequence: CASFTGLAGQETQYF. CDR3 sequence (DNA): TGTGCCAGCTTCACTGGACTAGCGGGCCAAGAGACCCAGTACTTC.

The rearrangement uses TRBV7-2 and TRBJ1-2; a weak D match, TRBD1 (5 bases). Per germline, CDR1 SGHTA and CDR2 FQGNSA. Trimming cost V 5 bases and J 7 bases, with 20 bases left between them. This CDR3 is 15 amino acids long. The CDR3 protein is CASSPLHRILFGYTF. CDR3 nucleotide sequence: TGTGCCAGCAGCCCCCTCCACAGGATCTTGTTTGGCTACACCTTC.

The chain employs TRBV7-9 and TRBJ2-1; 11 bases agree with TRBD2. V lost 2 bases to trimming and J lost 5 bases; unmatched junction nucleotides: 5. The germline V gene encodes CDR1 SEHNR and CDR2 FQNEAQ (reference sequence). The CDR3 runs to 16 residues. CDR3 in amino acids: CASSLPGTSGHNEQFF. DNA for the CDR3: TGTGCCAGCAGCTTACCCGGGACTAGCGGCCACAATGAGCAGTTCTTC.

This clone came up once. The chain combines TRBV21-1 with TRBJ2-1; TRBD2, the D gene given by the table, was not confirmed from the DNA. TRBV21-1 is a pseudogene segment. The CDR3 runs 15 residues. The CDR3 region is CASSAGTYTHNEQFF. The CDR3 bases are TGTGCCAGCAGCGCGGGGACTTACACTCACAATGAGCAGTTCTTC.

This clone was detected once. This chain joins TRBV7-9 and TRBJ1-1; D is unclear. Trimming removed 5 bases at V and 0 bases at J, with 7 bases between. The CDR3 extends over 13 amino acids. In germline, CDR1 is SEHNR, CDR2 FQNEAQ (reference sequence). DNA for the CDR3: TGTGCCAGCAGCGCACAGTTGAACACTGAAGCTTTCTTT. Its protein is CASSAQLNTEAFF.

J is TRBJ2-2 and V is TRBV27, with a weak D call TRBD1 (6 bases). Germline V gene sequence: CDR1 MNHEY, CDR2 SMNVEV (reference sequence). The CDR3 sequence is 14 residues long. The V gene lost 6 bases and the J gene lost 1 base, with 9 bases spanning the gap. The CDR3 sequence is CASRATGNTGELFF. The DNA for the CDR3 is TGTGCCAGCAGGGCGACAGGGAACACCGGGGAGCTGTTTTTT.

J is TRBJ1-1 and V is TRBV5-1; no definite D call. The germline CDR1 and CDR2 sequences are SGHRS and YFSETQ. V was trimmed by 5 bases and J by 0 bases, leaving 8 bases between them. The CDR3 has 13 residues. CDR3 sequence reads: CASRAGLNTEAFF. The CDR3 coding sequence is TGCGCCAGCAGGGCAGGATTGAACACTGAAGCTTTCTTT.

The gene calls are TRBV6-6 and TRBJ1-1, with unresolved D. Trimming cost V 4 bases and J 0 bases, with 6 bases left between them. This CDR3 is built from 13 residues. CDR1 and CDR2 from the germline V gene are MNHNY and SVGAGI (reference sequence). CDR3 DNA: TGTGCCAGCAGTTTACAGCTGAACACTGAAGCTTTCTTT. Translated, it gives CASSLQLNTEAFF.

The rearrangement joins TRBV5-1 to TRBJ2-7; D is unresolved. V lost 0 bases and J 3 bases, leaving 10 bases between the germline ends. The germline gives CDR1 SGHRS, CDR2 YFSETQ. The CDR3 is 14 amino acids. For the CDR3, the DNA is TGCGCCAGCAGCTTGGCCGGGTTTTACTACGAGCAGTACTTC. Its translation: CASSLAGFYYEQYF.

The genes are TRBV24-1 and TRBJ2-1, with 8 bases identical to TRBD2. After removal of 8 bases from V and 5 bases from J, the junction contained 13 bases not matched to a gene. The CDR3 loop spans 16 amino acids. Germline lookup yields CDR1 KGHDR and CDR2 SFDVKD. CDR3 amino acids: CATKGGRAGVNNEQFF. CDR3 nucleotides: TGTGCCACCAAGGGGGGCAGAGCGGGGGTAAACAATGAGCAGTTCTTC.

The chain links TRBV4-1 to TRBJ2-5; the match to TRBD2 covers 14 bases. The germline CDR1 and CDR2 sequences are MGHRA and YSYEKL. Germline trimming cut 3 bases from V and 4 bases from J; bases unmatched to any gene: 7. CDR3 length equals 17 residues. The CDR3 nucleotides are TGCGCCAGCAGCCAGACTAGCGGGGGGGCAGCAGGAGAGACCCAGTACTTC. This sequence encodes CASSQTSGGAAGETQYF.

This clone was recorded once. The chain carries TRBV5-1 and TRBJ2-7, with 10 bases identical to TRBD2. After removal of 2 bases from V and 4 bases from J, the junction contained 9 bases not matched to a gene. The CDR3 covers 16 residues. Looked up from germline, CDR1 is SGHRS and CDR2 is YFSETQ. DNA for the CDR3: TGCGCCAGCAGCTTCCGGATATTAGCGGGGGGATACGAGCAGTACTTC. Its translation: CASSFRILAGGYEQYF.

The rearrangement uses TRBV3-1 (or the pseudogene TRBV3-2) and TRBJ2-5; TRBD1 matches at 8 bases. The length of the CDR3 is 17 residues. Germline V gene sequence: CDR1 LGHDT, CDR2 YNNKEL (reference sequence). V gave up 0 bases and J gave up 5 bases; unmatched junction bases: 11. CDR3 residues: CASSQDPAGGLRETQYF. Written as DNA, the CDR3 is TGTGCCAGCAGCCAAGATCCGGCAGGGGGCTTGAGGGAGACCCAGTACTTC.

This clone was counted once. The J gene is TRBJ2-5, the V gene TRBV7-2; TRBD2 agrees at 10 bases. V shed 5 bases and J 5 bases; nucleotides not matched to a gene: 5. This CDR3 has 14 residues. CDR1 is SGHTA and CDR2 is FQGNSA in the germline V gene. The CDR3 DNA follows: TGTGCCAGCAGCGTATCTAGCGGGGGTGAGACCCAGTACTTC. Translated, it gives CASSVSSGGETQYF.

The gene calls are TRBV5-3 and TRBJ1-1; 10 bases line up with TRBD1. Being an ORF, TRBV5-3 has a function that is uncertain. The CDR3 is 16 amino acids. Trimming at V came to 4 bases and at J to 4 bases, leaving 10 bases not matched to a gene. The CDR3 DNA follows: TGTGCCAGAAGCCGGGGACAGGGGCTCGGGGGCACTGAAGCTTTCTTT. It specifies CARSRGQGLGGTEAFF.